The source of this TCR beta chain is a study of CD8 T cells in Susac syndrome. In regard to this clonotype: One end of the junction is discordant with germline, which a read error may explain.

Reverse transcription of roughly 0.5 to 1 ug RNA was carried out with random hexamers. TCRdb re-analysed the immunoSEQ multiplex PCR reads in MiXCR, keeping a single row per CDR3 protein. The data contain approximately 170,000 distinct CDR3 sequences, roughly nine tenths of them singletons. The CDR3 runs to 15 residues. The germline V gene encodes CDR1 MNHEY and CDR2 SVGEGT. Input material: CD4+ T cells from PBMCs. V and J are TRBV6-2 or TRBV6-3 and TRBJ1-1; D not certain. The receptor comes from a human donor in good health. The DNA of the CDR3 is TGTGCCAGCAGTCACTCCATTGACCGTTCCACTGAAGCTTTCTTT. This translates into CASSHSIDRSTEAFF.